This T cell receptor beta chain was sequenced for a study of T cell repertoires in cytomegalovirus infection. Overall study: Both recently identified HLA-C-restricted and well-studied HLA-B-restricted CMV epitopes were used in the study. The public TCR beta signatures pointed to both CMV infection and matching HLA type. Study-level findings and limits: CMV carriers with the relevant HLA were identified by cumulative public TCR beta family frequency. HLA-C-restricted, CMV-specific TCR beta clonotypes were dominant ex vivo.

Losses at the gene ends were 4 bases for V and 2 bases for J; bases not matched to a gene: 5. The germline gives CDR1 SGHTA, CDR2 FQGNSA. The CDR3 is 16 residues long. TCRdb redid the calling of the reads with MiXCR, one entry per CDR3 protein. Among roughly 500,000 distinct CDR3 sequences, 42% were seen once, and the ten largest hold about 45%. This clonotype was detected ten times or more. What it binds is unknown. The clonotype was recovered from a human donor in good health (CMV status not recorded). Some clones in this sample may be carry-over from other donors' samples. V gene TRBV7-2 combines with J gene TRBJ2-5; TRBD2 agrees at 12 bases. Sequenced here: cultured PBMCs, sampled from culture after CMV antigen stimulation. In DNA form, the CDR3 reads TGTGCCAGCAGCTACCAAGGACTAGCGGGGCAAGAGACCCAGTACTTC. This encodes CASSYQGLAGQETQYF.